This T cell receptor beta chain was retrieved from a study of cytomegalovirus exposure and HLA in healthy donors listed by TCRdb under 2017. About the full investigation: In an earlier analysis of 587 of the donors, around 300 Gb of sequence data and about 110 million unique TCR beta sequences from roughly 200 million T cells were reported. About 310 gigabases of sequencing data and approximately 84 million unique TCR sequences were included in an early release covering several hundred HLA-typed donors. Among the approximately 420 genotyped donors, under 90% belonged to the genetic ancestry cluster associated with self-reported Caucasian donors. The study aimed to test whether signatures of past pathogen exposure could be identified by cataloging public T cell receptors. The study profiled the T cell repertoires of hundreds of subjects by immunosequencing and related them to cytomegalovirus serostatus. Besides the first cohort of approximately 710 subjects, a separate validation cohort made up of 95 to 150 different subjects was used. To predict cytomegalovirus infection status, the study combined high-throughput TCR immunosequencing, statistical association of individual TCRs with disease status, and machine learning. A later analysis re-analyzed previously published TCR beta repertoires from 600 to 850 donors and added high-resolution HLA genotyping to study TCR occurrence patterns. The later analysis used no new phenotypic data to find candidate immune exposures, relying instead on TCR beta sequences and their occurrence across donors. An earlier analysis of a few hundred of the donors applied high-throughput TCR beta sequencing to assess whether each TCR beta V gene segment acted as functional or pseudogenic. Alongside the repertoire data, information on donor age, sex, ethnicity and CMV serostatus was compiled. Genome-wide SNP genotypes for about three fifths of the roughly 670 donors were used in a later genetic analysis, which treated that subset as a discovery cohort. All discovery cohort repertoires had been generated using a single sequencing platform. HLA typing included class I and class II loci at four-digit resolution. Typing coverage differed by locus: A, B, C, DRB1 and DQB1 were typed in roughly 620-630 donors, DQA1 in around 500, DPA1 in 600 to 610, and DPB1 in approximately 450. Roughly five DR-DQ haplotypes were handled as single units for association and clustering because linkage in the cohort was strong. Across 398 genotyped donors of the cohort, an average of 235,054 unique TCR beta nucleotide sequences per donor were sequenced, and roughly a sixth of those sequences were non-productive. Here is what the overall study found, with its caveats: The only immune exposure information available for the cohort was CMV serostatus. A further reported finding was that TCR beta sequences accurately predicted the HLA-A and HLA-B alleles for most subjects in the first cohort. In an earlier analysis of 587 of the donors, most TCR beta V segments appeared in productive rearrangements about 90% or about 30% of the time, broadly matching IMGT annotations. In both the original and validation cohorts, the classifier was reported to diagnose cytomegalovirus status with high specificity and sensitivity. According to a later analysis, most CMV-associated TCR beta chains appeared to be HLA-restricted, and the HLA associations seemed to be driven largely by CMV exposure. According to a later analysis, parvovirus B19, influenza, CMV and Epstein-Barr virus appeared linked to several top co-occurrence clusters. Because the 87-base-pair reads could not distinguish some IMGT-functional V segments, including TRBV6-2 and TRBV6-3, those segments were excluded. Three of the identified cytomegalovirus-associated TCR beta chains were confirmed in vitro to be specific for cytomegalovirus antigens. The presence/absence analyses assumed that sequencing depth was roughly uniform across donors, and that assumption may not be true. Assigning TCR associations to individual alleles was difficult when HLA alleles, especially DR and DQ, strongly co-occurred. The cohort was sequenced for TCR beta chains only, and without alpha or paired-chain data the features that could be detected were limited. A total of 150 or so TCR beta chains were listed by the study as associated with cytomegalovirus. According to the authors, the approach could potentially be generalized to other disease states and immunological phenotypes. A cluster of highly shared sequence variants was judged likely to be a technical artifact of the sequencing pipeline. A later genetic analysis associated a missense DCLRE1C variant with V-gene and J-gene trimming of TCR beta chains, and an independent cohort replicated the association. Linkage disequilibrium might explain the correlated functional status among segregating V segments, but an unknown experimental factor could not be ruled out. A later genetic analysis reported fewer N-insertions in productive TCRs among donors in an Asian-associated ancestry cluster than the roughly 700-donor mean. Compared with equally common non-associated chains, HLA-associated TCR beta chains in a later analysis were more clonally expanded and had lower generation probabilities. In a later analysis, TCR association rates were found to vary across HLA loci, with the most associated TCRs seen for DRB1 alleles and the fewest for HLA-C alleles. Specific HLA alleles were associated with 16,951 TCR beta sequences at a false discovery rate of 0.05 in a later analysis. Because counts were too low, around 17 rarely observed V segments, including chromosome 9 orphons, were left out of the earlier analysis of about 620 of the donors. While some public TCRs were present in many individuals, most TCR sequences turned up only very rarely across donors. Because some donors lacked HLA typing at each locus, the association tests relied only on the typed subset.

This clone occurred once. Its target antigen remains unknown. No base qualities exist here, and no much larger clone lies one base off it. Trimming costs V 2 bases and J 7 bases, and their ends lie 14 bases apart. Taken from the germline V gene, the CDR1 and CDR2 loops are SNHLY and FYNNEI. Including cysteine and phenylalanine, the CDR3 has 14 amino acids. Only the CDR3 DNA is retained, 42 bases long and in frame from the first base. The library was made by the immunoSEQ multiplex PCR assay. For the multiplex PCR, a mixture combining 60 forward primers for TCR Vbeta segments and 13 reverse primers for TCR Jbeta segments was used. A multiplex PCR assay on genomic DNA amplified the CDR3 region of rearranged TCR beta genes. On the Illumina HiSeq System, the amplified TCR beta libraries were sequenced as 87-base-pair reads. Processing in the source paper ran as follows. Across the roughly 640 repertoires, a later analysis counted roughly 77 million unique TCR beta chains, around 11 million of which were shared by at least two donors. A nearest-neighbor algorithm error-corrected the raw reads and collapsed the reads into unique sequences, merging closely related sequences to remove PCR and sequencing errors. V, D and J gene segments were assigned by aligning CDR3 sequences to IMGT reference sequences. Each retained sequence needed at least a six-nucleotide match to both a V gene segment and a J gene segment. A rearrangement counted as productive if the CDR3 had no stop codons and remained in frame with V and J, and every other rearrangement counted as non-productive. CDR3 was defined according to IMGT convention as the region running from the second conserved V-encoded cysteine to the conserved J-encoded phenylalanine. The earlier analysis of a few hundred of the donors excluded any sequence lacking an unambiguous match to a single V gene segment. In an earlier analysis of more than 500 of the donors, a V segment was called functional when productive rearrangements were above 56.7%, and segregating when the standard deviation between donors exceeded 5%. A statistical classification framework was developed to diagnose cytomegalovirus status using the catalog of TCR beta chain sequences. In a later analysis, TCR nucleotide sequences were compared against IMGT/GENE-DB human TR gene sequences so that V and J genes could be assigned. In a later analysis, CDR3 sequences and most-parsimonious VDJ recombination scenarios were assigned using the TCRdist pipeline. In a later analysis, every TCR beta chain was defined by the combination of its CDR3 amino acid sequence and its V-gene family, and reads without a unique V-gene family were dropped. In a later analysis, 450 to 600 highly shared, low-generation-probability nucleotide sequences were removed to address suspected cross-contamination and a sequencing artifact. A later analysis calculated a clonal expansion index for each public chain from normalized within-repertoire ranks of inferred template counts. In a later analysis, generation probabilities were computed using a VDJ recombination model fitted to out-of-frame rearrangements, and the results were checked against IGoR. In a later analysis, TCR-TCR, TCR-HLA and TCR-CMV co-occurrence was scored with hypergeometric tests, and a repertoire-size bias correction was applied to TCR pairs. To estimate false discovery rates, a later analysis permuted the HLA or CMV assignments 20 times. In a later analysis, co-occurring TCRs were grouped using DBSCAN, with TCRdist sequence similarity added in when clustering inside HLA-allele-positive subsets. Co-occurrence clustering excluded repertoires with fewer than 30,000 or more than 120,000 public chains, plus five with anomalous nucleotide sharing. The source is immuneACCESS, and TCRdb retained only in-frame sequences with V and J called. Part of the clones is not carried over; for the studies checked, unresolved V genes explain less than half of this, and the remainder is unexplained. V, J and clone size are taken as reported in that table, and D and trimming were inferred from the DNA itself. For this sample the table gives some 120,000 clones, of which about 73% were detected only once. The ten top clones hold approximately 8.2% of the sample.

The cohort comprised some 700 healthy bone marrow donors. At the time of sampling, every cohort member was nominally healthy, though immune exposures that went unrecorded were likely present. The donor tested CMV seropositive, placing the donor among the 289 seropositive members of the cohort. Each donor provided a peripheral blood sample, and peripheral blood mononuclear cells were used for TCR beta sequencing. The Qiagen DNeasy Blood Extraction Kit was used to extract genomic DNA from the blood cell samples. The rearrangement joined TRBV2 to TRBJ2-5; the D gene cannot be resolved reliably. This receptor was taken from a woman aged 35 to 49 in good health and CMV-seropositive. Sequenced sample: PBMCs. The nucleotide sequence reads as follows: TGTGCCAGCAGTGAAACAGTGAAAGATGTGACCCAGTACTTC. Translated, it gives CASSETVKDVTQYF.